Each of the 29 T cell receptor beta chains below was sequenced from the same sample in a study of blood T cell repertoires in COVID-19. Repertoires were generated with immunoSEQ multiplex PCR, while TCRdb's copy carries only in-frame clones and drops some. The sample lists 340,000 or so clones, 65% to 90% seen once, with around 4% in the top ten. The sample consisted of PBMCs or T cells enriched from blood (not recorded which). These receptors were collected from a woman aged 40 to 50 with acute COVID-19.

The chain links TRBV5-1 to TRBJ1-5; 7 bases align to TRBD1. The CDR3 has 15 residues. The ends lost 4 bases at V and 6 bases at J; junction bases unmatched: 10. CDR1 and CDR2 (germline): SGHRS, YFSETQ. Here the CDR3 DNA reads TGCGCCAGCAGCCAAGGGGGCAACATTGGTCAGCCCCAGCATTTT. Translated: CASSQGGNIGQPQHF. Full variable domain (rest looked up from reference TRBV5-1 and TRBJ1-5): KAGVTQTPRYLIKTRGQQVTLSCSPISGHRSVSWYQQTPGQGLQFLFEYFSETQRNKGNFPGRFSGRQFSNSRSEMNVSTLELGDSALYLCASSQGGNIGQPQHFGDGTRLSIL.

J is TRBJ1-2 and V is TRBV7-9; D remains ambiguous. The V end lost 8 bases, the J end lost 2 bases, and 6 bases lay between the germline ends. Germline values: CDR1 SEHNR, CDR2 FQNEAQ (reference sequence). The CDR3 length is 11 residues. The CDR3 DNA is TGTGCCAGCCAGTTCAACTATGGCTACACCTTC. Translating it yields CASQFNYGYTF.

The rearrangement uses TRBV11-2 and TRBJ2-7; TRBD1 agrees at 9 bases. The V and J ends lost 6 bases and 2 bases, in that order; junction bases with no gene match: 5. CDR1 is SGHAT and CDR2 is FQNNGV in the germline V gene. There are 14 residues in the CDR3. For the CDR3, the DNA is TGTGCCAGCAGGGGGAGGGACAGGGCCTACGAGCAGTACTTC. Its translation: CASRGRDRAYEQYF.

The rearrangement joins TRBV7-3 to TRBJ2-1; 8 bases are a match to TRBD2. Germline V gives CDR1 SGHTA, CDR2 FQGTGA. The CDR3 totals 17 residues. V shed 5 bases, J shed 3 bases, and the junction held 12 bases outside the gene matches. CDR3 loop: CASSRASSGSHYNEQFF. The CDR3 nucleotides are TGTGCCAGCAGCCGAGCCTCCAGCGGGAGTCACTACAATGAGCAGTTCTTC. The variable domain in full, with the rest retrieved from reference TRBV7-3 and TRBJ2-1, is GAGVSQTPSNKVTEKGKYVELRCDPISGHTALYWYRQSLGQGPEFLIYFQGTGAADDSGLPNDRFFAVRPEGSVSTLKIQRTERGDSAVYLCASSRASSGSHYNEQFFGPGTRLTVL.

The V call is TRBV2, the J call TRBJ1-1; D unclear. V dropped 1 base and J dropped 1 base, with 10 bases sitting between them. This CDR3 contains 15 residues. The V gene's germline CDR1 is SNHLY and CDR2 FYNNEI. Here the CDR3 reads CASSEGRVGNTEAFF. In nucleotides, the CDR3 is TGTGCCAGCAGTGAAGGGAGGGTAGGGAACACTGAAGCTTTCTTT.

Note on this clone: Additional DNA sequences in this sample encode the identical CDR3. The V call is TRBV7-2, the J call TRBJ2-3; possible D gene TRBD2, 6 bases. This CDR3 contains 15 residues. Germline CDR1 is SGHTA and CDR2 is FQGNSA. V lost 1 base, J lost 2 bases, and 10 bases lay in between. DNA for the CDR3: TGTGCCAGCAGCTTAGTTGGGGGGAACACAGATACGCAGTATTTT. The encoded protein is CASSLVGGNTDTQYF. The variable domain in full, completed from reference TRBV7-2 and TRBJ2-3, reads GAGVSQSPSNKVTEKGKDVELRCDPISGHTALYWYRQSLGQGLEFLIYFQGNSAPDKSGLPSDRFSAERTGGSVSTLTIQRTQQEDSAVYLCASSLVGGNTDTQYFGPGTRLTVL.

This chain links TRBV25-1 with TRBJ2-7; perhaps TRBD1 as D (6 bases). The CDR3 totals 15 residues. CDR1 and CDR2 from the germline V gene are MGHDK and SYGVNS. Trimming shortened V by 8 bases and J by 0 bases, and 17 bases separated the two germline ends. The CDR3 DNA is TGTGCCAGCCCCCAAGAGAGGGGGAGCTCCTACGAGCAGTACTTC. It yields the protein CASPQERGSSYEQYF.

The chain recombines TRBV5-4 with TRBJ1-2, with 8 bases matching TRBD1. J gave up 8 bases and V 6 bases, and 18 bases lay outside the gene matches. The length of the CDR3 is 16 residues. Germline-derived CDR1 and CDR2 are SGHNT and YYREEE (reference sequence). The CDR3 region has the DNA TGTGCCAGCACCCTGAGGGGCGCAGGGGGCGCGGGGGGCTACACCTTC. It is translated as CASTLRGAGGAGGYTF.

This chain connects TRBV28 to TRBJ1-1; TRBD1 matches 8 bases. Trimming cost V 4 bases and J 5 bases; bases outside gene matches: 9. The CDR3 loop spans 15 amino acids. Germline V gives CDR1 MDHEN, CDR2 SYDVKM. The DNA for the CDR3 is TGTGCCAGCAGTTCCTTACAGGGGGTGGGGACTGAAGCTTTCTTT. Its translation is CASSSLQGVGTEAFF.

The chain is built from TRBV6-6 and TRBJ1-1; D not certain. Per germline, CDR1 MNHNY and CDR2 SVGAGI (reference sequence). This CDR3 comprises 15 residues. Trimming removed 2 bases from V and 4 bases from J, with 14 bases in between. CDR3 coding DNA: TGTGCCAGCAGTTACAGCGACGGGAGGAGCACTGAAGCTTTCTTT. Its protein product is CASSYSDGRSTEAFF.

V gene TRBV5-1 combines with J gene TRBJ2-1, with 10 bases identical to TRBD2. Trimming at V came to 0 bases and at J to 4 bases, leaving 4 bases not matched to a gene. The germline V gene encodes CDR1 SGHRS and CDR2 YFSETQ. There are 16 residues in the CDR3. As DNA, the CDR3 is TGCGCCAGCAGCTTGGCTGGGACTAGCGCATACAATGAGCAGTTCTTC. It encodes CASSLAGTSAYNEQFF.

J is TRBJ2-1 and V is TRBV7-2; 9 bases match TRBD2. J was trimmed by 5 bases and V by 2 bases; bases with no gene match: 1. The CDR3 runs 14 residues. From germline, CDR1 is SGHTA and CDR2 FQGNSA. The CDR3 DNA follows: TGTGCCAGCAGCTTACTAGCGGGGAACAATGAGCAGTTCTTC. Its protein product is CASSLLAGNNEQFF.

The rearrangement joins TRBV2 to TRBJ1-4; no definite D call. The germline CDR1 and CDR2 sequences are SNHLY and FYNNEI. The CDR3 has 12 residues. V lost 6 bases and J lost 7, with 9 bases in between. CDR3 protein: CASSRPPEKLFF. The CDR3 DNA reads TGTGCCAGCAGCAGGCCACCTGAAAAACTGTTTTTT.

The genes are TRBV29-1 and TRBJ2-1; 8 bases are shared with TRBD2. V lost 7 bases and J lost 8; bases outside the gene matches: 19. This CDR3 spans 16 amino acids. Per the germline V gene, CDR1 is SQVTM and CDR2 is ANQGSEA. The CDR3 region has the DNA TGCAGCGCCCAACGCGTCGGAGCGGGAGTAATCGATGAGCAGTTCTTC. The encoded protein is CSAQRVGAGVIDEQFF.

The chain joins TRBV28 to TRBJ2-1; tentatively, D is TRBD2 (5 bases). CDR3 size: 17 residues. The germline gives CDR1 MDHEN, CDR2 SYDVKM. V gave up 8 bases and J gave up 5 bases, with 25 bases separating them. The DNA of the CDR3 is TGTGCCAGCCAGATCATGGGGTACGCTTCTAGCCACAATGAGCAGTTCTTC. Its translation: CASQIMGYASSHNEQFF.

This chain links TRBV4-3 with TRBJ2-7, with D uncertain. The CDR3 extends over 18 amino acids. Germline V gene data show CDR1 as LGHNA and CDR2 as YSLEER. V was clipped by 0 bases and J by 5 bases, with 23 bases between them. CDR3 sequence (DNA): TGCGCCAGCAGCCAAGAGGCCCCCATGTTCGGCCAGGCTGACGAGCAGTACTTC. It specifies CASSQEAPMFGQADEQYF.

The chain is built from TRBV11-2 and TRBJ1-1; D is unclear. V lost 5 bases and J 8 bases, leaving 15 bases between the germline ends. CDR3 length equals 13 residues. Per the germline V gene, CDR1 is SGHAT and CDR2 is FQNNGV. The CDR3 DNA reads TGTGCCAGCAGCACGATACTAACATCGGAAGCTTTCTTT. This codes for CASSTILTSEAFF.

The V and J genes are TRBV2 and TRBJ1-3, with D maybe TRBD1 (5 bases). The CDR3 runs to 17 residues. V was cut by 0 bases and J by 3 bases, with 15 bases left in between. The germline V gene has CDR1 SNHLY and CDR2 FYNNEI. The CDR3 nucleotides read TGTGCCAGCAGTGAAGCTAACACAGGCTTTTTTGGAAACACCATATATTTT. Protein product: CASSEANTGFFGNTIYF.

Concerning this clone: Other DNA variants within this sample encode the same CDR3. The rearrangement links TRBV18 to TRBJ1-1; D perhaps matches TRBD1 (5 bases). V gave up 1 base and J gave up 0 bases, with 6 bases separating them. Germline lookup yields CDR1 KGHSH and CDR2 LQKENI. The CDR3 contains 14 residues. The CDR3 reads CASSPQGMNTEAFF. Here the CDR3 DNA reads TGTGCCAGCTCACCACAGGGGATGAACACTGAAGCTTTCTTT. Variable domain in full (rest from reference TRBV18 and TRBJ1-1): NAGVMQNPRHLVRRRGQEARLRCSPMKGHSHVYWYRQLPEEGLKFMVYLQKENIIDESGMPKERFSAEFPKEGPSILRIQQVVRGDSAAYFCASSPQGMNTEAFFGQGTRLTVV.

The chain couples TRBV7-2 to TRBJ2-3; 9 bases align to TRBD2. V was pared by 6 bases and J by 1 base, with 2 bases of the junction left unmatched. Germline assignment: CDR1 SGHTA and CDR2 FQGNSA. The length of the CDR3 is 14 residues. Here the CDR3 DNA reads TGTGCCAGCAGGGCTAGCGGGGGCACAGATACGCAGTATTTT. Protein sequence: CASRASGGTDTQYF.

The sample holds one count of this clone. The chain is built from TRBV4-1 and TRBJ1-4; TRBD1 agrees at 10 bases. The CDR3 runs to 18 residues. After removal of 1 base from V and 4 bases from J, the junction contained 9 bases not matched to a gene. Germline V gene sequence: CDR1 MGHRA, CDR2 YSYEKL. The DNA for the CDR3 is TGCGCCAGCAGCCAAGGGGACAGGGGTTATGTTATTAATGAAAAACTGTTTTTT. Amino acids: CASSQGDRGYVINEKLFF.

This CDR3 is CASSQTDRAEIFGNQPQHF. CDR3 DNA: TGTGCCAGCAGCCAAACGGACAGGGCGGAAATATTTGGCAATCAGCCCCAGCATTTT. The gene calls are TRBV6-2 or TRBV6-3 and TRBJ1-5, with 8 nucleotides matching TRBD1. Germline loops: CDR1 MNHEY, CDR2 SVGEGT. This CDR3 region has 19 residues. V lost 6 bases, J lost 2 bases, and 18 bases stayed unmatched.

This chain connects TRBV28 to TRBJ1-2; no clear D gene. V was pared by 7 bases and J by 4 bases, with 10 bases between. The CDR3 has 12 residues. CDR1 is MDHEN, CDR2 SYDVKM, per germline. The CDR3 loop reads CASTTVGYGYTF. The CDR3 nucleotides read TGTGCCAGCACCACGGTCGGCTATGGCTACACCTTC.

This rearrangement joins TRBV7-9 to TRBJ2-2, with D hard to call. This CDR3 comprises 17 residues. Trimming cost V 1 base and J 1 base, with 13 bases left between them. Per germline, CDR1 SEHNR and CDR2 FQNEAQ (reference sequence). The CDR3 region is CASSLVPRRLNTGELFF. The CDR3, as DNA: TGTGCCAGCAGCTTAGTTCCACGGAGATTGAACACCGGGGAGCTGTTTTTT.

CDR3 sequence reads: CASSSAGRSYEQYF. CDR3 bases: TGTGCCAGCAGCTCCGCGGGGCGATCCTACGAGCAGTACTTC. This chain uses TRBV7-9 with TRBJ2-7; D might be TRBD2 (6 bases). CDR1 and CDR2 (germline): SEHNR, FQNEAQ (reference sequence). With 4 bases removed from V and 1 base from J, the gap between germline ends came to 11 bases. This CDR3 is 14 amino acids long. Variable domain in full (rest from reference TRBV7-9 and TRBJ2-7): DTGVSQNPRHKITKRGQNVTFRCDPISEHNRLYWYRQTLGQGPEFLTYFQNEAQLEKSRLLSDRFSAERPKGSFSTLEIQRTEQGDSAMYLCASSSAGRSYEQYFGPGTRLTVT.

Concerning this clone itself: The junction differs from germline at one of its ends, possibly a read error. The chain has TRBV7-9 and TRBJ1-6; the D gene is possibly TRBD1 (5 bases). The CDR3 contains 18 residues. Looked up from germline, CDR1 is SEHNR and CDR2 is FQNEAQ (reference sequence). The CDR3 region has the DNA TGTGCCAGCAGTTTAGGGTGGACAACCGCCTCTTGGAATTCACCCCTCCACTTT. Translation gives CASSLGWTTASWNSPLHF.

Only one count was recorded for this clone. The V call is TRBV12-3 or TRBV12-4, the J call TRBJ1-2; 7 bases line up with TRBD1. Losses at the gene ends were 6 bases for V and 4 bases for J; bases not matched to a gene: 5. CDR3 size: 13 residues. This CDR3 reads CASSTDRLYGYTF. CDR3 coding DNA: TGTGCCAGCAGCACGGACAGGCTCTATGGCTACACCTTC.

This chain connects TRBV5-4 to TRBJ1-4; TRBD1 matches 9 bases. The CDR3 extends over 17 amino acids. CDR1 and CDR2 (germline): SGHNT, YYREEE (reference sequence). Trimming took 4 bases from V and 3 from J; bases not matched to a gene: 10. The CDR3, as DNA: TGTGCCAGCAGCCTCCGCCCCACAGGGGGCTCTAATGAAAAACTGTTTTTT. Its protein product is CASSLRPTGGSNEKLFF.

The chain has TRBV7-6 and TRBJ2-7; 7 bases agree with TRBD1. The trim removed 5 bases at V and 5 bases at J, leaving 18 bases unmatched. The germline CDR1 and CDR2 sequences are SGHVS and FNYEAQ. This CDR3 comprises 17 residues. The CDR3 protein is CASSPQTVTGSRNEQYF. DNA of the CDR3: TGTGCCAGCAGCCCCCAGACCGTGACAGGGTCTAGGAACGAGCAGTACTTC. Full variable domain (outside the CDR3, taken from reference TRBV7-6 and TRBJ2-7): GAGVSQSPRYKVTKRGQDVALRCDPISGHVSLYWYRQALGQGPEFLTYFNYEAQQDKSGLPNDRFSAERPEGSISTLTIQRTEQRDSAMYRCASSPQTVTGSRNEQYFGPGTRLTVT.